This entry lists 6 T cell receptor beta chains sequenced from one sample in a study of CD8 T cells in Susac syndrome. Reverse transcription of roughly 0.5 to 1 ug RNA used random hexamers. TCRdb re-called the immunoSEQ multiplex PCR reads through MiXCR, storing one row per CDR3 protein. The sample contains roughly 300,000 distinct CDR3 sequences, more than 75% of which appear only once. The sequenced sample consisted of CD8+ T cells from PBMCs. The receptors derive from a human donor with multiple sclerosis.

The chain uses TRBV19 and TRBJ2-1, with D hard to call. The V gene lost 6 bases and the J gene lost 3 bases, with 12 bases spanning the gap. Germline V gene lookup returns CDR1 LNHDA and CDR2 SQIVND (reference sequence). The CDR3 runs 14 residues. This CDR3 reads CASSDMLGYNEQFF. The CDR3 nucleotides are TGTGCCAGTAGCGACATGTTAGGCTACAATGAGCAGTTCTTC.

The gene calls are TRBV27 and TRBJ2-7; 8 nucleotides line up with TRBD1. V shed 3 bases, J shed 0 bases, and the junction held 19 bases outside the gene matches. CDR3 length: 20 residues. CDR1 and CDR2 (germline): MNHEY, SMNVEV (reference sequence). CDR3 nucleotides: TGTGCCAGCAGTTTGCCGGGACAGGAGGGTTTTGGGTTCAGCTCCTACGAGCAGTACTTC. Its translation is CASSLPGQEGFGFSSYEQYF.

The J gene is TRBJ1-2, the V gene TRBV4-2, with D perhaps TRBD1 (5 bases). CDR3 length equals 15 residues. The V end was cut by 1 base, the J end by 4 bases, with 13 bases between. The V gene's germline CDR1 is LGHNA and CDR2 YNFKEQ. CDR3 region: CASSQGQGPPYGYTF. The CDR3 bases are TGTGCCAGCAGCCAAGGGCAGGGACCACCCTATGGCTACACCTTC.

The rearrangement links TRBV12-3 or TRBV12-4 to TRBJ2-2, with a tentative D call TRBD1 (6 bases). The CDR3 extends over 14 amino acids. Trimming took 6 bases from V and 9 from J, leaving 17 bases between them. The CDR3 DNA is TGTGCCAGCAGCGGCAGGGGACCTCCCCGGGAGCTGTTTTTT. Translation: CASSGRGPPRELFF.

The chain recombines TRBV27 with TRBJ1-4; 8 bases fit TRBD1. The germline V gene has CDR1 MNHEY and CDR2 SMNVEV (reference sequence). The V segment lost 6 bases and the J segment 8 bases; nucleotides outside the gene matches: 26. The CDR3 has 20 residues. The CDR3: CASSPGQGFGEAYGAEKLFF. Written as DNA, the CDR3 is TGTGCCAGCAGCCCTGGACAGGGATTCGGGGAGGCTTATGGAGCGGAAAAACTGTTTTTT. Variable domain in full (rest from reference TRBV27 and TRBJ1-4): EAQVTQNPRYLITVTGKKLTVTCSQNMNHEYMSWYRQDPGLGLRQIYYSMNVEVTDKGDVPEGYKVSRKEKRNFPLILESPSPNQTSLYFCASSPGQGFGEAYGAEKLFFGSGTQLSVL.

This chain connects TRBV12-3 or TRBV12-4 to TRBJ2-6; D gene ambiguous. Between the trimmed V and J ends, which lost 4 bases and 3 bases, there was a span of 22 bases. The CDR3 loop spans 19 amino acids. CDR3 nucleotides: TGTGCCAGCAGTTCGACCTCCCCGTCGTTTGGTGGTGGGGCCAACGTCCTGACTTTC. Residues: CASSSTSPSFGGGANVLTF.